The present T cell receptor beta chain was sequenced within a study of cytotoxic CD8 clonotypes in ibrutinib-treated CLL. The wider study: Of the patients, 11 were relapsed/refractory, roughly 15 treatment-naive and about 17 IGHV unmutated.

Between the trimmed V and J ends, which lost 0 bases and 3 bases, there was a span of 11 bases. The CDR3 covers 15 residues. Germline V gene sequence: CDR1 SGHNT, CDR2 YENEEA. Produced via immunoSEQ multiplex PCR; TCRdb's table is partial and in-frame only. The data show 50,000 to 75,000 clones, about 65% seen once. The study, taken as a whole, reports: At baseline, clonality was higher than in age-matched healthy donors and correlated with CD8+ counts.

In the case of this clone: Its matching antigen is unknown.

The source was PBMCs, collected after 12 months of ibrutinib treatment. This TCR was sampled from a human donor with chronic lymphocytic leukemia. The chain links TRBV11-3 to TRBJ1-2, with D unclear. CDR3 protein: CASSLDLNLHYGYTF. CDR3 nucleotides: TGTGCCAGCAGCTTAGATCTTAACTTGCACTATGGCTACACCTTC.